The rows below give T cell receptor beta chains drawn from one sample of a study of cytomegalovirus exposure and HLA in healthy donors. Some clones are missing from TCRdb's copy, which holds only in-frame ones; the method was immunoSEQ multiplex PCR. Among 210,000 or so clones listed, 87% were seen once. Sequencing input: PBMCs. The source of these receptors is a young man in good health and CMV-seronegative. Each CDR3 is given with its conserved first and last residue. The order of the fields is clone size, J gene, D gene, V gene, CDR3 DNA, CDR3 protein. The D gene is left open where the match is weak. Size is omitted from some rows. Given values are once, few, many or a class for expanded clones.

once TRBJ2-3 - TRBV29-1 TGCAGCGTTGAAGGGACTCCGGAGGAAGATACGCAGTATTTT CSVEGTPEEDTQYF
- TRBJ2-1 - TRBV15 TGTGCCACCAGCAGAGTTGGGGCCTCCTACAATGAGCAGTTCTTC CATSRVGASYNEQFF
- TRBJ1-6 - TRBV28 TGTGCCAGCAGTTTATCGACAGGCCCCGGCCCATTTAATTCACCCCTCCACTTT CASSLSTGPGPFNSPLHF
- TRBJ1-1 TRBD1 TRBV4-1 TGCGCCAGCAGCCAGGTCTTGCGGGACAGGGGTGGTCCTGAAGCTTTCTTT CASSQVLRDRGGPEAFF
- TRBJ2-7 - TRBV2 TGTGCCAGCAAGATCCAGGACCCTATTACAGGGCAGTACTTC CASKIQDPITGQYF
- TRBJ2-3 - TRBV10-3 TGTGCCATCAGTGTAGAGACAGATACGCAGTATTTT CAISVETDTQYF
few TRBJ2-7 TRBD2 TRBV5-1 TGCGCCAGCAGCCTGGGGGCCGGGACTAGCGGCTACTACGAGCAGTACTTC CASSLGAGTSGYYEQYF
- TRBJ2-1 - TRBV7-9 TGTGCCAGCAGCCCCTGGGCAGGACTCACGTTCTTC CASSPWAGLTFF
few TRBJ2-7 TRBD1 TRBV5-1 TGCGCCAGCAGCCCCTGGACAGGGAAGGGCGAGCAGTACTTC CASSPWTGKGEQYF
- TRBJ2-4 TRBD1 TRBV28 TGTGCCAGCACCCCAGGACAGGGGGACAGTCAGTACTTC CASTPGQGDSQYF
- TRBJ2-1 TRBD2 TRBV18 TGTGCCAGCTCACCCCCGGCTAGCGGGGGTGAGCAGTTCTTC CASSPPASGGEQFF
- TRBJ2-7 TRBD1 TRBV7-9 TGTGCCAGCAGCCCTGGACAGGTTTTTCCCTACGAGCAGTACTTC CASSPGQVFPYEQYF
- TRBJ2-1 TRBD2 TRBV9 TGTGCCAGCAGCGGTACTAGCGGGAGGAGACTGGTGCAGTTCTTC CASSGTSGRRLVQFF
- TRBJ1-1 TRBD1 TRBV5-4 TGTGCCAGCAGCACCGGACAGGGAGGAGACACTGAAGCTTTCTTT CASSTGQGGDTEAFF
- TRBJ1-1 TRBD1 TRBV28 TGTGCCAGCAGTTCGGACAGGGGGGACACTGAAGCTTTCTTT CASSSDRGDTEAFF
- TRBJ1-1 - TRBV4-1 TGCGCCAGCAGCCCATCCCCGGGGGTCCCTGAAGCTTTCTTT CASSPSPGVPEAFF
- TRBJ2-7 TRBD1 TRBV6-5 TGTGCCAGCAGTTATCTGGGGGACAGGGGCTACGAGCAGTACTTC CASSYLGDRGYEQYF
- TRBJ2-7 TRBD2 TRBV9 TGTGCCAGCAGCGTAGCTAGCGGGGGGCATTACGAGCAGTACTTC CASSVASGGHYEQYF
- TRBJ2-1 - TRBV10-1 TGCGCCAGCACCGTGGCCAGGCCTTTCCAAATTAGTGAGCAGTTCTTC CASTVARPFQISEQFF
- TRBJ1-5 TRBD1 TRBV28 TGTGCCAGCACCGGGGACAGACGCTCCCCCAATCAGCCCCAGCATTTT CASTGDRRSPNQPQHF
few TRBJ1-2 - TRBV28 TGTGCCAGCAGTTTAAGGCGGGGGGCCTCAACTAACTATGGCTACACCTTC CASSLRRGASTNYGYTF
once TRBJ1-6 - TRBV5-1 TGCGCCAGCAGCATGGACAGCGGTTCTTCACCCCTCCACTTT CASSMDSGSSPLHF
- TRBJ2-7 TRBD1 TRBV6-5 TGTGCCAGCAGCACAACAGGGGGCTACTCCTACGAGCAGTACTTC CASSTTGGYSYEQYF
- TRBJ2-1 - TRBV4-1 TGCGCCAGCAGCCAAGTCCTGTTGGGTGGGCTGGGTGAGCAGTTCTTC CASSQVLLGGLGEQFF
- TRBJ2-4 TRBD2 TRBV29-1 TGCAGCGTGAACCTAGCGGGAGGTTCCATTCAGTACTTC CSVNLAGGSIQYF
- TRBJ2-2 - TRBV2 TGTGCCAGCAGTGAAACCCAGACAGGCACCGGGGAGCTGTTTTTT CASSETQTGTGELFF
once TRBJ1-2 - TRBV7-2 TGTGCCAGCAGCTTAATGAGCTATGGCTACACCTTC CASSLMSYGYTF
- TRBJ2-7 - TRBV30 TGTGCCTGGAGTGTAGGAGGGTCCTCCTACGAGCAGTACTTC CAWSVGGSSYEQYF
- TRBJ2-1 - TRBV6-1 TGTGCCACGACTCATACCTCCTACAATGAGCAGTTCTTC CATTHTSYNEQFF
- TRBJ2-7 TRBD2 TRBV29-1 TGCAGCGCCTCAGGCGGGGGACCCCTTGAGCAGTACTTC CSASGGGPLEQYF
- TRBJ1-1 - TRBV5-1 TGCGCCAGCAGCGGGGGCCGGACGAGTACTGAAGCTTTCTTT CASSGGRTSTEAFF
- TRBJ2-5 - TRBV29-1 TGCAGCGTTGCGGGGATCGGGGAAGAGACCCAGTACTTC CSVAGIGEETQYF
- TRBJ1-2 - TRBV6-5 TGTGCCAGCGGCCGCGGGGACCTAGGCGGCTACACCTTC CASGRGDLGGYTF
- TRBJ2-1 TRBD2 TRBV11-2 TGTGCCAGCAGCTCCGGACTAGCCGTCGATGAGCAGTTCTTC CASSSGLAVDEQFF
- TRBJ1-2 - TRBV6-5 TGTGCCAGCAGGGGACACCAATTTGGCTACACCTTC CASRGHQFGYTF
- TRBJ2-1 TRBD2 TRBV2 TGTGCCAGCAGTGTAAGTCTAGCGGGTCGTCGCGGCGCCTACAATGAGCAGTTCTTC CASSVSLAGRRGAYNEQFF
- TRBJ2-7 TRBD1 TRBV7-9 TGTGCCAGCAGCTGGTGGTTCGGACAGGGGGCGCGGTACGAGCAGTACTTC CASSWWFGQGARYEQYF
- TRBJ2-2 - TRBV6-1 TGTGCCAGCAGTGAAGAACAAGGACAGAGGAACACCGGGGAGCTGTTTTTT CASSEEQGQRNTGELFF
- TRBJ2-2 - TRBV18 TGTGCCAGCTCACCACCAAACTCGAGCCCCGGGGAGCTGTTTTTT CASSPPNSSPGELFF
- TRBJ1-2 - TRBV5-4 TGTGCCAGCAGCCGGCTGGGGGGAGGGGGTCATGGCTACACCTTC CASSRLGGGGHGYTF
- TRBJ2-7 TRBD1 TRBV27 TGTGCCAGCAGGACCGGGACAGGCAGCTACGAGCAGTACTTC CASRTGTGSYEQYF
- TRBJ2-5 - TRBV27 TGTGCCAGCAGTTTATGGCAGGGGCACCAAGAGACCCAGTACTTC CASSLWQGHQETQYF
- TRBJ1-2 - TRBV5-1 TGCGCCAGCAGCTTGGCCTCCGGGTTTAACTATGGCTACACCTTC CASSLASGFNYGYTF
- TRBJ2-7 TRBD2 TRBV18 TGTGCCAGCTCACCCGGGAGGCAATCGCCTAAATACGAGCAGTACTTC CASSPGRQSPKYEQYF
- TRBJ2-7 - TRBV14 TGTGCCAGCAGCCATGTTGACAGGATAGGAGAGCAGTACTTC CASSHVDRIGEQYF